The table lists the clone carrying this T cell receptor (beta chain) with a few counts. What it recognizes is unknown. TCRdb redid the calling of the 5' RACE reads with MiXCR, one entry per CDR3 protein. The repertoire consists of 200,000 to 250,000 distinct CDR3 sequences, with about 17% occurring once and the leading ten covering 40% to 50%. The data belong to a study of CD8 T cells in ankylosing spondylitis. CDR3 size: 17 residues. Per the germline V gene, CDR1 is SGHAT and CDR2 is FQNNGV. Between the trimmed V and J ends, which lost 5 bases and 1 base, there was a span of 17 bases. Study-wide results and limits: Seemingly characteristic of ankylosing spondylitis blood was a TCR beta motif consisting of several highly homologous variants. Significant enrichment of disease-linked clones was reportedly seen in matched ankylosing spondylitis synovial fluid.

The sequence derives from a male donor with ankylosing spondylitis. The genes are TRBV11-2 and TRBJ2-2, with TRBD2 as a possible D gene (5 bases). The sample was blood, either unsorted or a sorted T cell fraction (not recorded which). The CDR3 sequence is CASSTVRGEENTGELFF. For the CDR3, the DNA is TGTGCCAGCAGCACCGTCCGGGGAGAGGAGAACACCGGGGAGCTGTTTTTT. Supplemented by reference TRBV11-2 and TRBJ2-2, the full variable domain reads EAGVAQSPRYKIIEKRQSVAFWCNPISGHATLYWYQQILGQGPKLLIQFQNNGVVDDSQLPKDRFSAERLKGVDSTLKIQPAKLEDSAVYLCASSTVRGEENTGELFFGEGSRLTVL.